The clone carrying this T cell receptor (beta chain) was seen a handful of times. This sample is part of a study of blood T cell repertoires in COVID-19. Authors' data handling: Quantification of nucleated cells was approximated via reference gene primer amplification. Sequenced by immunoSEQ multiplex PCR; TCRdb stores in-frame clones only, minus some. D and trimming were read from the DNA, whereas the V and J calls and clone size are those reported in that table. The data hold 50,000 to 55,000 clones, with roughly four fifths observed a single time. The germline CDR1 and CDR2 sequences are SGHVS and FNYEAQ. The CDR3 extends over 16 amino acids. With 5 bases clipped from V and 0 bases from J, the junction kept 6 bases outside the gene matches.

Sequences were obtained from peripheral blood. The rearrangement uses TRBV7-6 and TRBJ1-1; the match to TRBD1 covers 10 bases. This clonotype originated in a man older than 75 with COVID-19, enrolled during active disease. Here the CDR3 DNA reads TGTGCCAGCAGCCCTTCGGACAGGGGGATGAACACTGAAGCTTTCTTT. It encodes CASSPSDRGMNTEAFF.